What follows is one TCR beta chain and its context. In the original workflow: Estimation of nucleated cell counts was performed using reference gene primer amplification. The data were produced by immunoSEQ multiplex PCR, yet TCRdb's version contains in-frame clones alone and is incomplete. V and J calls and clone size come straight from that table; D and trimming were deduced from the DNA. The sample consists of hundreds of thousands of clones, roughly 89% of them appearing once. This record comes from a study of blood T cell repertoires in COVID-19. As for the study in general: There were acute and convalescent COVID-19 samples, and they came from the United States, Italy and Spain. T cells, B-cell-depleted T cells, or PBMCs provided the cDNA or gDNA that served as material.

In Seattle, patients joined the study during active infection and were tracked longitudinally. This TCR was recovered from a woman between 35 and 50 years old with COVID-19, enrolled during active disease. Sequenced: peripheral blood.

DNA for the CDR3: TGTGCCAGCAGTTGTCCCCCGGGACTAGCGGGACAAGAGACCCAGTACTTC. It encodes CASSCPPGLAGQETQYF. The rearrangement links TRBV27 to TRBJ2-5; 13 bases line up with TRBD2. The trim removed 4 bases at V and 2 bases at J, leaving 7 bases unmatched. Germline CDR1 is MNHEY and CDR2 is SMNVEV (reference sequence). CDR3 length: 17 residues.